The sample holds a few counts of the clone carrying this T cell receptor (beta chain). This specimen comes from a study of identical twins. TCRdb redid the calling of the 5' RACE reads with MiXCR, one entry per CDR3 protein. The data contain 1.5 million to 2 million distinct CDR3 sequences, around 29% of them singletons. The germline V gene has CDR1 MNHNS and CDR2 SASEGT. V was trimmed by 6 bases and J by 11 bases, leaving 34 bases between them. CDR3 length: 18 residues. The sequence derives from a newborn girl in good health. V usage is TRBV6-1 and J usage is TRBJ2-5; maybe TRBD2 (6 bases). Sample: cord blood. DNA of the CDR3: TGTGCCAGCAGCCGCCCCTCCTCGACTAGTCAGTCCTACAATGAGCAGTACTTC. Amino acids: CASSRPSSTSQSYNEQYF.